These 13 T cell receptor beta chains share one sample of origin, sequenced in a study of cytomegalovirus exposure and HLA in healthy donors (dated by TCRdb to the late 2010s). The library was made by the immunoSEQ multiplex PCR assay. A mixture of 60 forward primers for TCR Vbeta segments and 13 reverse primers for TCR Jbeta segments was used in the multiplex PCR. Drawn from immuneACCESS, this table holds only the in-frame rearrangements with V and J called that TCRdb kept. Clones are partly lost; checked studies trace under half to an unresolved V gene and leave the rest unexplained. For this sample the table gives 60,000 to 70,000 clones, of which 55% to 80% were detected only once. The ten largest account for over 2.5% of the sample. Sequenced material: PBMCs. The receptors were sampled from a woman in her fifties or sixties in good health and CMV-seronegative.

J is TRBJ1-1 and V is TRBV11-2; maybe TRBD1 (6 bases). From germline, CDR1 is SGHAT and CDR2 FQNNGV. The CDR3 spans 14 residues. V lost 8 bases to trimming and J lost 1 base, with 14 bases between them. Written as DNA, the CDR3 is TGTGCCAGCGATCAACAGGGTCCGAACACTGAAGCTTTCTTT. This gives the protein CASDQQGPNTEAFF.

The V gene is TRBV28, the J gene TRBJ2-5, with 8 nucleotides matching TRBD2. V shed 7 bases, J shed 5 bases, and the junction held 15 bases outside the gene matches. Germline assignment: CDR1 MDHEN and CDR2 SYDVKM. This CDR3 region has 16 residues. This CDR3 is CASNPGGAGAGETQYF. The CDR3 nucleotides are TGTGCCAGCAACCCCGGTGGAGCGGGAGCAGGGGAGACCCAGTACTTC.

This clone has more than one count but fewer than ten. The CDR3 DNA is TGTGCCAGCAGTTTAAGCCAGGGGTTGGATACGCAGTATTTT. Translating it yields CASSLSQGLDTQYF. The chain has TRBV28 and TRBJ2-3; tentatively, D is TRBD1 (6 bases). Deletions cut 2 bases from V and 6 bases from J, with 12 bases between. CDR3 length: 14 amino acids. The germline V gene has CDR1 MDHEN and CDR2 SYDVKM.

This clone was counted between two and nine times. This sequence joins TRBV15 and TRBJ2-1; 9 bases line up with TRBD2. CDR1 and CDR2 (germline): LNHNV, YYDKDF (reference sequence). The CDR3 runs to 16 residues. Unmatched junction bases numbered 4, after V lost 0 bases and J lost 4 bases. CDR3 coding DNA: TGTGCCACCAGCAGAGATGCAGCGGGAGGTTACAATGAGCAGTTCTTC. Its protein product is CATSRDAAGGYNEQFF.

This clone has more than one count but fewer than ten. The chain combines TRBV29-1 with TRBJ1-4, with TRBD1 identical over 7 bases. Germline values: CDR1 SQVTM, CDR2 ANQGSEA. The CDR3 totals 13 residues. After removal of 7 bases from V and 6 bases from J, the junction contained 8 bases not matched to a gene. The CDR3 sequence: CSAEGAVDEKLFF. DNA for the CDR3: TGCAGCGCTGAGGGGGCGGTTGATGAAAAACTGTTTTTT.

This clone was found a few times. The chain carries TRBV7-8 and TRBJ1-6; a possible D gene is TRBD1 (5 bases). V lost 1 base and J lost 6, with 10 bases in between. This CDR3 region has 15 residues. Germline CDR1 reads SGHVS; CDR2 reads FQNEAQ. The CDR3 sequence: CASSLGGAVNSPLHF. CDR3 in DNA: TGTGCCAGCAGCTTAGGGGGCGCGGTTAATTCACCCCTCCACTTT.

The chain is built from TRBV28 and TRBJ2-7; D not resolved. V lost 7 bases, J lost 4 bases, and 11 bases lay in between. The CDR3 runs 12 residues. Germline V gene sequence: CDR1 MDHEN, CDR2 SYDVKM. CDR3 DNA: TGTGCCAGCAACTATGATCGGTACGAGCAGTACTTC. It codes for CASNYDRYEQYF.

The chain combines TRBV4-3 with TRBJ1-2; 7 bases match TRBD1. Looked up from germline, CDR1 is LGHNA and CDR2 is YSLEER. V dropped 4 bases and J dropped 4; count of bases not matched to a gene: 9. The CDR3 has 15 residues. As DNA, the CDR3 is TGCGCCAGCAGCCGGAAGACAGGGCCCGGCTATGGCTACACCTTC. As protein: CASSRKTGPGYGYTF.

The CDR3 is CASSAHRGSSYEQYF. The CDR3 nucleotides read TGTGCCAGCAGCGCCCACAGGGGTTCTTCCTACGAGCAGTACTTC. This chain connects TRBV7-8 to TRBJ2-5; 7 bases agree with TRBD1. The J call may not be correct, given that the DNA end is closer to TRBJ2-7. Germline values: CDR1 SGHVS, CDR2 FQNEAQ. The CDR3 spans 15 residues.

This clone has just a few counts. The chain carries TRBV5-4 and TRBJ2-7; tentatively, D is TRBD1 (5 bases). The CDR3 has 16 amino acids. Trimming removed 4 bases from V and 6 bases from J, with 23 bases in between. Germline V gene data show CDR1 as SGHNT and CDR2 as YYREEE (reference sequence). In DNA form, the CDR3 reads TGTGCCAGCAGCCGCAGCACGACAGACTCGCGCTCCGAGCAGTACTTC. This gives the protein CASSRSTTDSRSEQYF.

This clone has more than one count but fewer than ten. Since a far larger clone is one base different, this is likely a read error. Other DNA sequences of this sample code for an identical CDR3. CDR3 residues: CASSQGADEAFF. In DNA form, the CDR3 reads TGCGCCAGCAGCCAAGGGGCAGACGAAGCTTTCTTT. This chain uses TRBV4-1 with TRBJ1-1; D is unclear. The CDR3 length is 12 residues. Germline CDR1 MGHRA, CDR2 YSYEKL. Trimming stripped 1 base from V and 8 bases from J, with 8 bases between.

The sample holds a few counts of this clone. The chain has TRBV7-9 and TRBJ1-2; 7 nucleotides agree with TRBD1. The length of the CDR3 is 14 residues. V trimming: 2 bases; J trimming: 5 bases; junction bases outside the gene matches: 5. CDR1 and CDR2 (germline): SEHNR, FQNEAQ (reference sequence). The CDR3 DNA reads TGTGCCAGCAGCTTACAGGGGGTCGGGTATGGCTACACCTTC. Protein: CASSLQGVGYGYTF.

This clone was seen a few times. V is TRBV19 and J is TRBJ2-5; 9 nucleotides agree with TRBD1. The CDR3 extends over 14 amino acids. Germline values: CDR1 LNHDA, CDR2 SQIVND (reference sequence). V was pared by 6 bases and J by 5 bases, with 7 bases of the junction left unmatched. The CDR3 nucleotides read TGTGCCAGTAGACCACAGGGGGCCGGGGAGACCCAGTACTTC. It encodes CASRPQGAGETQYF.